The present TCR beta chain was sequenced within a study of blood T cell repertoires in COVID-19 (dated by TCRdb to 2019 to 2021). Background for the entire study: Samples covering the acute and convalescent phases of COVID-19 were provided by collaborators in the United States, Italy and Spain. The material from the prospective study consisted of cDNA or gDNA derived from T cells, B-cell-depleted T cells, or PBMCs. Deeply sampled blood TCRbeta repertoires from subjects exposed to, actively infected with, or recovered from COVID-19 were included in the dataset. The repertoires were made available in a free public database intended to serve as a resource for research on the immune response to SARS-CoV-2. Samples were obtained from the ongoing ImmuneRACE study (first 160 participants) and from 950 to 1,500 subjects provided by 6 global collaborators. Sample metadata almost always included a de-identified subject ID, COVID-19 status, age in years and sex. Where HLA class I and class II types were available, the types were taken from metadata supplied by the sample provider, not from assay-based typing.

The CDR1 and CDR2 encoded by the germline V gene are SGHAT and FQNNGV. CDR3 length: 15 amino acids, cysteine to phenylalanine. CDR3 DNA only is kept here, 45 bases in frame from base 1. V lost 3 bases and J lost 2 bases, and the count of bases not matched to a germline gene is 2. Here is what the overall study found, with its caveats: How much clinical and demographic metadata was included differed by source and by participant, and the metadata was provided uncurated.

The collaborating institutions used their own protocols to collect whole blood in K2EDTA tubes. For TCRbeta analysis, collaborators shipped samples as frozen whole blood, isolated PBMCs, or DNA extracted from either of those sample types. TCRbeta CDR3 regions were amplified from genomic DNA using the immunoSEQ Assay, a bias-controlled multiplex PCR. The original pipeline was this. Nucleated cell counts per sample were estimated from amplification of reference gene primers within the assay. To quantify the absolute abundance of each unique TCRbeta CDR3 rearrangement, sequence reads were collapsed and filtered. For each sample, productive Simpson clonality was calculated as the square root of Simpson's diversity index over productive rearrangements. Entries here come from immuneACCESS through TCRdb and include only in-frame sequences with V and J called. Some clones fail to appear in such tables; in the studies checked, an unresolved V gene covers under half of the shortfall, and the cause of the remainder is unknown. That table gives V, J and clone size, and the DNA gave D and trimming. This sample is represented by about 70,000 clones; roughly 80% of them were singletons. In total, the top ten clones hold almost 10% of the sample.

Regarding this clone: Its antigen has not been determined. No qualities accompany the bases; no much larger clone lies one base away.

The source of this sequence is a woman older than 75 with acute or convalescent COVID-19. The rearranged chain carries TRBV11-2 and TRBJ2-3, with 10 middle bases fitting TRBD1. The specimen sequenced was peripheral blood. The DNA is as follows: TGTGCCAGCAGCTTTGGGACAGGGGTCACAGATACGCAGTATTTT. The resulting protein is CASSFGTGVTDTQYF.